This entry lists 29 T cell receptor beta chains sequenced from one sample in a study of blood T cells in healthy people across ages. Sample-barcoded 5' priming and a J-beta primer mix drove a second PCR of about 6 to 12 cycles. TCRdb redid the calling of the 5' RACE reads with MiXCR, one entry per CDR3 protein. The sample holds some 560,000 distinct CDR3 sequences, 27% seen once. In addition, the sample was reused for a study of T cells of mothers and their children.

The sequenced sample was blood. These receptors came from a boy under 10 years old in good health.

This clonotype appeared a few times. This rearrangement joins TRBV6-5 to TRBJ2-7, with 7 bases fitting TRBD2. The CDR3 is made up of 14 amino acids. Germline CDR1 MNHEY, CDR2 SVGAGI. The V and J ends lost 4 bases and 3 bases, in that order; junction bases with no gene match: 6. In DNA, the CDR3 is TGTGCCAGCAGTTCTACGGGACTATACTACGAGCAGTACTTC. Its protein is CASSSTGLYYEQYF.

This clonotype has more than one count but fewer than ten. Here the CDR3 reads CASSLRQMETQYF. In DNA form, the CDR3 reads TGTGCCAGCAGCTTACGGCAGATGGAGACCCAGTACTTC. The chain is built from TRBV11-1 and TRBJ2-1; D remains ambiguous. The DNA end favors TRBJ2-5, so the J call may be wrong. Germline V gene sequence: CDR1 SGHAT, CDR2 FQDESV (reference sequence). The CDR3 has 13 amino acids.

V is TRBV7-9 and J is TRBJ2-2, with 8 nucleotides matching TRBD2. The germline CDR1 and CDR2 sequences are SEHNR and FQNEAQ (reference sequence). V trimming: 4 bases; J trimming: 3 bases; junction bases outside the gene matches: 7. CDR3 length: 16 residues. The CDR3 DNA is TGTGCCAGCAGCTCAACTCTAGCGGGTCACACCGGGGAGCTGTTTTTT. It yields the protein CASSSTLAGHTGELFF.

The chain uses TRBV7-9 and TRBJ2-1; 14 positions match TRBD2. Germline CDR1 is SEHNR and CDR2 is FQNEAQ (reference sequence). The length of the CDR3 is 19 residues. Trimming at V came to 5 bases and at J to 1 base, leaving 10 bases not matched to a gene. CDR3 in DNA: TGTGCCAGCAGCCCCCGCCCCGGGACTAGCGGGAGTTCCTACAATGAGCAGTTCTTC. It is translated as CASSPRPGTSGSSYNEQFF.

To note about this clonotype: A read error may produce the germline difference seen at one junction end. The chain links TRBV27 to TRBJ2-3, with D possibly matching TRBD1 (5 bases). The CDR3 spans 15 residues. The germline CDR1 and CDR2 sequences are MNHEY and SMNVEV (reference sequence). CDR3 protein: CASSVQRPSTGTQYF. DNA of the CDR3: TGTGCCAGCAGTGTCCAGCGCCCCAGCACAGGTACGCAGTATTTT.

There are a few counts of this clonotype. V gene TRBV28 combines with J gene TRBJ2-5, with 7 bases fitting TRBD1. Germline V gene lookup returns CDR1 MDHEN and CDR2 SYDVKM. J was trimmed by 5 bases and V by 3 bases; bases with no gene match: 6. The CDR3 is 14 residues long. The CDR3: CASSLKTGTETQYF. CDR3 nucleotides: TGTGCCAGCAGTTTGAAGACAGGGACGGAGACCCAGTACTTC.

V and J are TRBV15 and TRBJ2-5; D not resolved. Germline lookup yields CDR1 LNHNV and CDR2 YYDKDF (reference sequence). Trimming shortened V by 5 bases and J by 5 bases, and 6 bases separated the two germline ends. The CDR3 runs to 11 residues. CDR3 coding DNA: TGTGCCACCAGCTGGTCGGAGACCCAGTACTTC. Protein product: CATSWSETQYF.

The chain carries TRBV7-9 and TRBJ1-2; D is perhaps TRBD1 (6 bases). V gave up 5 bases and J gave up 8 bases, with 15 bases separating them. Looked up from germline, CDR1 is SEHNR and CDR2 is FQNEAQ (reference sequence). The CDR3 length is 13 residues. DNA for the CDR3: TGTGCCAGCAGCCCTAAACAGGGTCCAGGCTACACCTTC. It is translated as CASSPKQGPGYTF.

This clonotype has more than one count but fewer than ten. The chain is built from TRBV20-1 and TRBJ2-5, with 11 bases lining up with TRBD2. V shed 1 base and J 5 bases; nucleotides not matched to a gene: 12. Germline V CDR1 and CDR2: DFQATT, SNEGSKA (reference sequence). The CDR3 runs 17 residues. CDR3 sequence (DNA): TGCAGTGCTAGAGTTCCTAGCGGGAGGCCACCTGGGGAGACCCAGTACTTC. It codes for CSARVPSGRPPGETQYF.

The chain links TRBV14 to TRBJ1-2, with unresolved D. The germline V gene has CDR1 SGHDN and CDR2 FVKESK. The CDR3 has 17 residues. Trimming shortened V by 4 bases and J by 6 bases, and 24 bases separated the two germline ends. The DNA of the CDR3 is TGTGCCAGCAGCCCACGGAGCCGATCGACATTTGGGGATGGCTACACCTTC. Translation gives CASSPRSRSTFGDGYTF.

This clonotype was seen a few times. V usage is TRBV5-1 and J usage is TRBJ2-3, with D uncertain. Deletions cut 0 bases from V and 4 bases from J, with 6 bases between. Germline lookup yields CDR1 SGHRS and CDR2 YFSETQ. CDR3 length: 13 amino acids. This CDR3 reads CASSLAAPDTQYF. The CDR3 region has the DNA TGCGCCAGCAGCTTGGCCGCCCCAGATACGCAGTATTTT. The complete variable domain, with remaining parts taken from reference TRBV5-1 and TRBJ2-3, reads KAGVTQTPRYLIKTRGQQVTLSCSPISGHRSVSWYQQTPGQGLQFLFEYFSETQRNKGNFPGRFSGRQFSNSRSEMNVSTLELGDSALYLCASSLAAPDTQYFGPGTRLTVL.

The chain joins TRBV7-2 to TRBJ2-1; D is undetermined. CDR3 length: 15 residues. Trimming shortened V by 7 bases and J by 7 bases, and 20 bases separated the two germline ends. Germline CDR1 is SGHTA and CDR2 is FQGNSA. As DNA, the CDR3 is TGTGCCAGCACCCTGGGATCCAGTGGGATAAATGAGCAGTTCTTC. Translated, it gives CASTLGSSGINEQFF.

The V call is TRBV6-1, the J call TRBJ2-5; 10 bases match TRBD1. The CDR3 consists of 15 residues. Germline loops: CDR1 MNHNS, CDR2 SASEGT. With 3 bases clipped from V and 4 bases from J, the junction kept 5 bases outside the gene matches. CDR3: CASSEGQGRRETQYF. CDR3 bases: TGTGCCAGCAGTGAGGGACAGGGGAGGCGAGAGACCCAGTACTTC.

This clonotype showed up just a few times. The V gene is TRBV18, the J gene TRBJ2-7, with 12 nucleotides matching TRBD2. The CDR3 loop spans 17 amino acids. Trimming took 6 bases from V and 0 from J; bases not matched to a gene: 9. Germline V lookup: CDR1 KGHSH, CDR2 LQKENI. CDR3 nucleotide sequence: TGTGCCAGCTCCCCTCGACTAGCGGGGGATAGCTCCTACGAGCAGTACTTC. Amino acid sequence: CASSPRLAGDSSYEQYF. The variable domain in full, completed from reference TRBV18 and TRBJ2-7, reads NAGVMQNPRHLVRRRGQEARLRCSPMKGHSHVYWYRQLPEEGLKFMVYLQKENIIDESGMPKERFSAEFPKEGPSILRIQQVVRGDSAAYFCASSPRLAGDSSYEQYFGPGTRLTVT.

This clonotype was found a few times. The CDR3 region has the DNA TGTGCTAGTGGCGGACAGGGAGGCTACACCTTC. Protein product: CASGGQGGYTF. This chain joins TRBV12-5 and TRBJ1-2; TRBD1 matches at 8 bases. The junction had 2 bases not matched to a gene; V was cut back by 6 bases and J by 8 bases. Germline loops: CDR1 LGHNT, CDR2 FRNRAP. The CDR3 consists of 11 residues.

J is TRBJ2-5 and V is TRBV20-1, with D perhaps TRBD2 (6 bases). Germline V gives CDR1 DFQATT, CDR2 SNEGSKA (reference sequence). Trimming stripped 4 bases from V and 2 bases from J, with 14 bases between. The CDR3 sequence is 14 residues long. CDR3 loop: CSANQPGLQETQYF. In DNA form, the CDR3 reads TGCAGTGCTAATCAGCCGGGACTGCAAGAGACCCAGTACTTC.

This clonotype was picked up a small number of times. V gene TRBV12-3 or TRBV12-4 combines with J gene TRBJ2-1, with 11 bases lining up with TRBD2. The V and J ends lost 6 bases and 8 bases, in that order; junction bases with no gene match: 9. The CDR3 runs to 15 residues. The CDR3 DNA sequence: TGTGCCAGCAGGACCCTTACTAGCGGGAGCGATGAGCAGTTCTTC. Amino acids: CASRTLTSGSDEQFF.

The rearrangement uses TRBV5-1 and TRBJ2-5, with 7 bases that match TRBD1. Matching the DNA end better, TRBJ2-1 makes the J call doubtful. Germline V gene lookup returns CDR1 SGHRS and CDR2 YFSETQ. The CDR3 has 14 residues. This CDR3 reads CASSSYRGEIEQFF. The CDR3 DNA sequence: TGCGCCAGCAGCTCCTACAGGGGTGAGATTGAGCAGTTCTTC.

This clonotype has a handful of counts. The V gene is TRBV20-1, the J gene TRBJ2-5; D call uncertain. The DNA end lines up better with TRBJ2-1; the J call may be wrong. This CDR3 spans 15 amino acids. Per germline, CDR1 DFQATT and CDR2 SNEGSKA (reference sequence). The CDR3 spells CSARDEAIGYNEQFF. In DNA form, the CDR3 reads TGCAGTGCTAGAGATGAAGCTATTGGATACAATGAGCAGTTCTTC.

This clonotype was seen a handful of times. J is TRBJ1-5 and V is TRBV7-8, with D perhaps TRBD1 (5 bases). Germline V gene data show CDR1 as SGHVS and CDR2 as FQNEAQ. The germline V and J ends were trimmed by 5 bases and 0 bases, with 11 bases remaining between them. The CDR3 runs 15 residues. For the CDR3, the DNA is TGTGCCAGCAGCCAGACAGCGAATAGCAATCAGCCCCAGCATTTT. It translates to CASSQTANSNQPQHF.

This clonotype was recorded a few times. A junction end diverges from the germline sequence, so it may reflect a read error. CDR3 nucleotides: TGTGCCAGCACCTTACAGACATCCGTAAACATTCAGTACTTC. Its translation: CASTLQTSVNIQYF. The V call is TRBV11-2, the J call TRBJ2-4; no firm D call. Germline V gene lookup returns CDR1 SGHAT and CDR2 FQNNGV. The length of the CDR3 is 14 residues.

In this sample, this clonotype turned up a few times. A much larger clone lies a single base off, so this may be a read error. V and J are TRBV29-1 and TRBJ2-5, with 15 bases lining up with TRBD2. Near its end, the DNA agrees better with TRBJ2-1, so the J call may be wrong. The CDR3 length is 16 residues. Per the germline V gene, CDR1 is SQVTM and CDR2 is ANQGSEA. The CDR3 sequence is CSVGGGLAGGINEQFF. The CDR3 coding sequence is TGCAGCGTTGGGGGGGGACTAGCGGGAGGAATCAATGAGCAGTTCTTC.

V and J are TRBV7-9 and TRBJ2-1; tentative D call: TRBD2 (6 bases). Germline CDR1 SEHNR, CDR2 FQNEAQ (reference sequence). The CDR3 is made up of 14 amino acids. The V gene lost 5 bases and the J gene lost 5 bases, with 13 bases spanning the gap. This CDR3 reads CASSPGTAHNEQFF. The DNA for the CDR3 is TGTGCCAGCAGCCCCGGGACTGCCCACAATGAGCAGTTCTTC.

Concerning this clonotype itself: The germline gene is not matched at one end of the junction; a read error may be the cause. This rearrangement joins TRBV6-1 to TRBJ1-1; 8 bases align to TRBD1. The CDR3 loop spans 16 amino acids. Germline CDR1 is MNHNS and CDR2 is SASEGT. CDR3 DNA: TGTGCCTGCAGTGCCCAGGGGGCAGGGGTGAACACTGAAGCTTTCTTT. This codes for CACSAQGAGVNTEAFF.

The chain employs TRBV5-1 and TRBJ1-1, with 8 bases matching TRBD1. J was trimmed by 5 bases and V by 4 bases; bases with no gene match: 19. The germline V gene has CDR1 SGHRS and CDR2 YFSETQ. The CDR3 runs 18 residues. CDR3 loop: CASSLEGQGALRVTEAFF. CDR3 DNA sequence: TGCGCCAGCAGCCTGGAGGGGCAGGGGGCACTTAGGGTAACTGAAGCTTTCTTT.

The chain has TRBV3-1 and TRBJ2-7; a possible D gene is TRBD2 (5 bases). The CDR3 loop spans 15 amino acids. The V gene's germline CDR1 is LGHDT and CDR2 YNNKEL (reference sequence). V lost 4 bases and J lost 2, with 15 bases in between. CDR3 nucleotides: TGTGCCAGCAGCCCCTTCGGGGTCCCCCCCTACGAGCAGTACTTC. Its translation: CASSPFGVPPYEQYF.

This clonotype came up a few times. The chain couples TRBV27 to TRBJ2-1; D is perhaps TRBD1 (5 bases). The DNA end is a closer match to TRBJ2-7, so the J assignment may be wrong. This CDR3 comprises 15 residues. In germline, CDR1 is MNHEY, CDR2 SMNVEV (reference sequence). The CDR3 loop is CASSFGPGKAYEQYF. The DNA for the CDR3 is TGTGCCAGCAGTTTCGGTCCAGGGAAGGCCTACGAGCAGTACTTC.

This clonotype has just a few counts. CDR3 residues: CASSHTSGSMSTDTQYF. CDR3 DNA sequence: TGTGCCAGCAGCCACACTAGCGGGAGTATGAGCACAGATACGCAGTATTTT. The V and J genes are TRBV6-2 or TRBV6-3 and TRBJ2-3; 11 bases are a match to TRBD2. CDR1 and CDR2 (germline): MNHEY, SVGEGT. After removal of 6 bases from V and 0 bases from J, the junction contained 8 bases not matched to a gene. The CDR3 is 17 residues long.

This clonotype was seen more than once but under ten times. V gene TRBV10-1 combines with J gene TRBJ1-2; 7 nucleotides agree with TRBD1. The CDR3 runs 11 residues. V dropped 6 bases and J dropped 8; count of bases not matched to a gene: 3. CDR1 WNHNN and CDR2 SYGVQD come from the germline V gene (reference sequence). The CDR3 DNA sequence: TGCGCCAGCAGGACAGGGATCGGCTACACCTTC. Translation: CASRTGIGYTF.